This T cell receptor (beta chain) comes out of a study of T cells in Graves' hyperthyroidism and ophthalmopathy. Study-level results: Blood held most thyroid clonotypes expanded above 0.001 frequency.

Ten or more counts support this clonotype. Its antigen is currently unknown. From RNA transcripts, TCR beta CDR3 regions were amplified. TCR CDR3 regions were first amplified by RT-PCR with HTBI primers. Each CDR3 protein is one row after TCRdb ran MiXCR on the multiplex PCR reads. The table includes over 400,000 distinct CDR3 sequences, roughly 14% detected once. Reasons for excluding patients were uncontrolled infection, other autoimmune disease, pregnancy or lactation. Each diagnosis was grounded in clinical symptoms, serum thyroxine and TRAb, thyroid ultrasound, and orbital computed tomography. From germline, CDR1 is MNHEY and CDR2 SMNVEV (reference sequence). CDR3 length: 16 amino acids. V dropped 2 bases and J dropped 2; count of bases not matched to a gene: 2.

Sample: blood. This TCR was recovered from a man aged 18 to 29 with Graves' ophthalmopathy. The chain uses TRBV27 and TRBJ2-7, with 14 bases identical to TRBD2. The DNA of the CDR3 is TGTGCCAGCAGTTTAGGGACTAGCGGGAGTCCCTACGAGCAGTACTTC. As protein: CASSLGTSGSPYEQYF.